This is a list of T cell receptor beta chains from one sample in a study of T cells in Graves' hyperthyroidism and ophthalmopathy. MiXCR was run by TCRdb on the multiplex PCR reads, yielding one entry per CDR3 protein. The table records around 260,000 distinct CDR3 sequences, around 25% of them present only once. Sample: blood. The receptors shown here come from a man in his forties or fifties with Graves' hyperthyroidism that later progressed to Graves' ophthalmopathy. Both conserved end residues are part of each CDR3. A D gene is named only where the DNA matches it firmly. Not all rows give a size; the values are once, few, many and, for expanded clones, a class.

v_gene	j_gene	abundance	d_gene	CDR3nt	CDR3aa
TRBV28	TRBJ1-5	many	-	TGTGCCAGCAGTTTCCCGAATCAGCCCCAGCATTTT	CASSFPNQPQHF
TRBV12-5	TRBJ2-5	many	TRBD2	TGTGCTAGTGGTGCCCTAGCGGGAGGTGGGAGAGAGACCCAGTACTTC	CASGALAGGGRETQYF
TRBV12-3/TRBV12-4	TRBJ2-5	few	-	TGTGCCAGCAGTCCTAAGGGCCCTCAAGAGACCCAGTACTTC	CASSPKGPQETQYF
TRBV27	TRBJ2-2	many	TRBD2	TGTGCCAGCAGTCGCGGGACTAGGAACACCGGGGAGCTGTTTTTT	CASSRGTRNTGELFF
TRBV6-1	TRBJ2-2	many	TRBD1	TGTGCCAGCAAATTTCTGCGACAGGGGAGGACCGGGGAGCTGTTTTTT	CASKFLRQGRTGELFF
TRBV13	TRBJ1-3	many	-	TGTGCCAGCAGCTTAGATGGAAACACCATATATTTT	CASSLDGNTIYF
TRBV30	TRBJ1-1	many	-	TGTGCCTGGAGGTCGGGGGGCCAGGCTTTCTTT	CAWRSGGQAFF
TRBV27	TRBJ1-6	many	TRBD1	TGTGCCAGCAGTATCTATGGAGCAGGGGGCTCCTATAATTCACCCCTCCACTTT	CASSIYGAGGSYNSPLHF
TRBV5-1	TRBJ2-7	many	-	TGCGCCAGCAGCTTAGTCCTGGACGGGACCAACTACGAGCAGTACTTC	CASSLVLDGTNYEQYF
TRBV27	TRBJ2-2	-	-	TGTGCCAGCAGTTTACGGGAGACTTCCGGGGAGCTGTTTTTT	CASSLRETSGELFF